This is a list of T cell receptor beta chains from one sample in a study of blood T cell repertoires in COVID-19. TCRdb keeps only in-frame clones here, not all; method: immunoSEQ multiplex PCR. The sample contains about 180,000 clones, more than 70% of which appear only once. The sequenced material came from peripheral blood. All receptors derive from a woman aged 25 to 45 with acute or convalescent COVID-19. CDR3s leave out the opening cysteine and the closing phenylalanine or tryptophan.

v_gene: TRBV7-9
j_gene: TRBJ2-7
CDR3aa: ASSSTGYEQY

v_gene: TRBV18
j_gene: TRBJ2-7
CDR3aa: ASYFRQGYEQYFGPLIG

v_gene: TRBV19
j_gene: TRBJ2-1
CDR3aa: ASRGSGNNEQF

v_gene: TRBV9
j_gene: TRBJ2-1
CDR3aa: ASSRLFIASSYNEQF

v_gene: TRBV5-1
j_gene: TRBJ1-4
CDR3aa: ASSLSGGNEKLF

v_gene: TRBV9
j_gene: TRBJ2-2
CDR3aa: ASSVATVVGGTNTGELF

v_gene: TRBV6-5
j_gene: TRBJ1-2
CDR3aa: ASMSGGYGYT

v_gene: TRBV5-6
j_gene: TRBJ2-3
CDR3aa: ASSLYGLAGADTQY

v_gene: TRBV7-9
j_gene: TRBJ2-2
CDR3aa: ASSLPPGQGATGELF

v_gene: TRBV2
j_gene: TRBJ2-3
CDR3aa: ASTELDTDTQY

v_gene: TRBV7-9
j_gene: TRBJ1-1
CDR3aa: ASSLEQGPEAF

v_gene: TRBV6-1
j_gene: TRBJ1-4
CDR3aa: ASSERPGATNEKLF

v_gene: TRBV5-1
j_gene: TRBJ1-2
CDR3aa: ASSLERTGARGYT

v_gene: TRBV4-1
j_gene: TRBJ1-2
CDR3aa: ASSQGLLAGMGYT

v_gene: TRBV5-1
j_gene: TRBJ2-5
CDR3aa: ASSLSETQY

v_gene: TRBV7-9
j_gene: TRBJ2-7
CDR3aa: ASSSPRTGHEQY